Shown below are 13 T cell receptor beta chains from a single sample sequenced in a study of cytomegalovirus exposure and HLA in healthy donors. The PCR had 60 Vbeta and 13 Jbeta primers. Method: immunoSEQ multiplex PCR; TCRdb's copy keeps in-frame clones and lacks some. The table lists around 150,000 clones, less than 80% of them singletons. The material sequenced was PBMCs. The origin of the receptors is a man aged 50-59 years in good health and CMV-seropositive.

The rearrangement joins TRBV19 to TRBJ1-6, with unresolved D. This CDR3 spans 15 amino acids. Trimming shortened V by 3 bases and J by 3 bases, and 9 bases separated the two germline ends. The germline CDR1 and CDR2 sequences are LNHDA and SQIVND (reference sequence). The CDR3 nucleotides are TGTGCCAGTAGTATCCAGGCTATCTATAATTCACCCCTCCACTTT. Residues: CASSIQAIYNSPLHF.

CDR3 residues: CASRKGLAGSSYNEQFF. The CDR3 nucleotides are TGTGCCAGCAGAAAAGGACTAGCGGGGAGCTCCTACAATGAGCAGTTCTTC. This rearrangement joins TRBV5-8 to TRBJ2-1; 12 nucleotides line up with TRBD2. Trimming removed 5 bases from V and 0 bases from J; junction bases left unmatched: 6. This CDR3 has 17 amino acids. Germline V gene sequence: CDR1 SGHTS, CDR2 YDEGEE.

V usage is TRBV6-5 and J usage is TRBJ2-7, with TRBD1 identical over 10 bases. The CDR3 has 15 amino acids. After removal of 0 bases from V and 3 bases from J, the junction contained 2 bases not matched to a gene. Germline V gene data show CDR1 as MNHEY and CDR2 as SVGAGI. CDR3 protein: CASSYSRTGGYEQYF. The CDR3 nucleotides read TGTGCCAGCAGTTACTCTAGGACAGGGGGCTACGAGCAGTACTTC.

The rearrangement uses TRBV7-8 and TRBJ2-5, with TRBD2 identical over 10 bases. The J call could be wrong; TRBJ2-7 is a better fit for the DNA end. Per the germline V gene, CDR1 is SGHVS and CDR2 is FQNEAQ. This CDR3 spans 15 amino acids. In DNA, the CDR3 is TGTGCCAGCAGCTTGTTAGCGGGAGGCTGGGACGAGCAGTACTTC. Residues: CASSLLAGGWDEQYF.

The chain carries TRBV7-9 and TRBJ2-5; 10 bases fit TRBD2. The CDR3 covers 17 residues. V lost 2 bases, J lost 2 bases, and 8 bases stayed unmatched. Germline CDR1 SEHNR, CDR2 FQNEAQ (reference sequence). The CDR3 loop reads CASSLFAGLAVQETQYF. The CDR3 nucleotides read TGTGCCAGCAGCTTATTTGCCGGACTAGCGGTACAAGAGACCCAGTACTTC. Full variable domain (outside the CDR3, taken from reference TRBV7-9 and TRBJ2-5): DTGVSQNPRHKITKRGQNVTFRCDPISEHNRLYWYRQTLGQGPEFLTYFQNEAQLEKSRLLSDRFSAERPKGSFSTLEIQRTEQGDSAMYLCASSLFAGLAVQETQYFGPGTRLLVL.

CDR3 DNA sequence: TGTGCCAGTACCTTCACAGGGGCTACAGATACGCAGTATTTT. It translates to CASTFTGATDTQYF. The chain recombines TRBV19 with TRBJ2-3; 7 bases align to TRBD1. Losses at the gene ends were 7 bases for V and 3 bases for J; bases not matched to a gene: 7. Germline V lookup: CDR1 LNHDA, CDR2 SQIVND (reference sequence). The CDR3 length is 14 residues.

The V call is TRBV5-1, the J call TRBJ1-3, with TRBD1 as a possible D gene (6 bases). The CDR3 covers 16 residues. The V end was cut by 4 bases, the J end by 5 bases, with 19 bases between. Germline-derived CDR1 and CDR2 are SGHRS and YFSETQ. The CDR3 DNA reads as TGCGCCAGCAGCCTCACCCAAGACAGGAGAAGAAACACCATATATTTT. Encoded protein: CASSLTQDRRRNTIYF.

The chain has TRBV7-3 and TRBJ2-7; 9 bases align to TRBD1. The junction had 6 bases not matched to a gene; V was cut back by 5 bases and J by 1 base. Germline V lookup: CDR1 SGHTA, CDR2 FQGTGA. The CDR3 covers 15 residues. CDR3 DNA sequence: TGTGCCAGCAGCCTGGACAGGGGAATGTCCTACGAGCAGTACTTC. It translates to CASSLDRGMSYEQYF.

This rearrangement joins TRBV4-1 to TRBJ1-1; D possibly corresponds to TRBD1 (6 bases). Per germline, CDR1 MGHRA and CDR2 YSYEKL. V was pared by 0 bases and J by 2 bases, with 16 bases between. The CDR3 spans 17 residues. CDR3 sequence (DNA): TGCGCCAGCAGCCAAGATCTGGGGGGGCCTATAAACACTGAAGCTTTCTTT. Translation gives CASSQDLGGPINTEAFF.

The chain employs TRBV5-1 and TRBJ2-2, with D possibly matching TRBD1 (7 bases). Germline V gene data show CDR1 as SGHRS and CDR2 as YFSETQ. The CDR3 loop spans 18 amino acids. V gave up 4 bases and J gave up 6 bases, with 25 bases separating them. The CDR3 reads CASSAPGGTISWAGELFF. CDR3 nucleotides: TGCGCCAGCAGCGCCCCAGGGGGGACGATATCTTGGGCCGGGGAGCTGTTTTTT.

The CDR3 region has the DNA TGTGCCAGCAGGCGACAGAGTTACACCGGGGAGCTGTTTTTT. Encoded protein: CASRRQSYTGELFF. This chain links TRBV6-1 with TRBJ2-2; D might be TRBD1 (5 bases). The CDR3 extends over 14 amino acids. V dropped 6 bases and J dropped 3 bases, with 11 bases sitting between them. The germline CDR1 and CDR2 sequences are MNHNS and SASEGT.

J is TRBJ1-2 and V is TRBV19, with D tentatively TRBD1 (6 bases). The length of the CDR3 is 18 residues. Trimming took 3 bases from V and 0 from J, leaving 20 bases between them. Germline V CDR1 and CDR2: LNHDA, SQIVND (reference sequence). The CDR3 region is CASSMTGRGITPNYGYTF. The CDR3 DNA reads TGTGCCAGTAGTATGACAGGTAGGGGGATTACCCCTAACTATGGCTACACCTTC.

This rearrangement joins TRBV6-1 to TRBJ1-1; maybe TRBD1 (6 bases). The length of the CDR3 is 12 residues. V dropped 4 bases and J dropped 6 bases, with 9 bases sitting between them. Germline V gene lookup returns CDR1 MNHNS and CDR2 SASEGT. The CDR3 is CASSGTGSEAFF. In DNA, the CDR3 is TGTGCCAGCAGTGGAACAGGGTCTGAAGCTTTCTTT.